These 29 T cell receptor beta chains share one sample of origin, sequenced in a study of Ad26.COV2.S vaccination and SARS-CoV-2 variants. Described treatment: about 20 received Ad26.COV2.S at low or high dose, single or two shots; 5 received placebo; per-sample allocation not given. Day 63 after the first injection of vaccine or placebo was the sampling time. Profiling relied on immunoSEQ multiplex PCR, and the TCRdb table lists in-frame clones only, not all of them. The data contain about 680,000 clones, roughly 90% of them seen just once; the ten biggest clones take up approximately 1.5%. The sample here was peripheral blood, taken in a trial of Ad26.COV2.S vaccine versus placebo. The receptors stem from a person aged 18 to 65 who received the Ad26.COV2.S COVID-19 vaccine or a placebo.

The rearrangement joins TRBV19 to TRBJ1-4; D possibly corresponds to TRBD1 (6 bases). Trimming removed 7 bases at V and 2 bases at J, with 17 bases between. The CDR3 is 16 amino acids. Germline CDR1 and CDR2: LNHDA and SQIVND (reference sequence). Written as DNA, the CDR3 is TGTGCCAGTACCGACAGGCGAGGTCCGACTAATGAAAAACTGTTTTTT. It translates to CASTDRRGPTNEKLFF.

The genes are TRBV27 and TRBJ2-1, with D possibly TRBD2 on 5 matching bases. Trimming took 3 bases from V and 4 from J, leaving 10 bases between them. There are 14 residues in the CDR3. The V gene's germline CDR1 is MNHEY and CDR2 SMNVEV (reference sequence). CDR3 sequence reads: CASSLASSYNEQFF. The CDR3 DNA sequence: TGTGCCAGCAGTTTGGCTAGCAGTTACAATGAGCAGTTCTTC.

This chain joins TRBV9 and TRBJ2-3; D not resolved. The V end was cut by 4 bases, the J end by 4 bases, with 7 bases between. From germline, CDR1 is SGDLS and CDR2 YYNGEE. This CDR3 is 12 amino acids long. CDR3 amino acids: CASSPEADTQYF. The CDR3 region has the DNA TGTGCCAGCAGCCCTGAGGCAGATACGCAGTATTTT. The complete variable domain, with remaining parts taken from reference TRBV9 and TRBJ2-3, reads DSGVTQTPKHLITATGQRVTLRCSPRSGDLSVYWYQQSLDQGLQFLIQYYNGEERAKGNILERFSAQQFPDLHSELNLSSLELGDSALYFCASSPEADTQYFGPGTRLTVL.

This clone was recorded once. The V gene is TRBV24-1, the J gene TRBJ2-7; no clear D gene. V lost 4 bases and J 4 bases, leaving 10 bases between the germline ends. The CDR3 is 13 amino acids. Germline V gene data show CDR1 as KGHDR and CDR2 as SFDVKD. This chain's CDR3 is CATSDPSKYEQYF. CDR3 in DNA: TGTGCCACCAGTGACCCTTCCAAGTACGAGCAGTACTTC.

The rearrangement links TRBV5-1 to TRBJ2-5; D gene unclear. This CDR3 has 11 residues. V was shortened by 4 bases and J by 7 bases, with 8 bases between the two germline ends. CDR1 SGHRS and CDR2 YFSETQ come from the germline V gene. CDR3 nucleotides: TGCGCCAGCAGCACGGACGGGACCCAGTACTTC. Translation: CASSTDGTQYF.

The chain employs TRBV18 and TRBJ1-4; TRBD1 aligns across 11 bases. The CDR3 covers 15 residues. V lost 4 bases and J lost 7; bases outside the gene matches: 5. Germline CDR1 KGHSH, CDR2 LQKENI. CDR3 sequence (DNA): TGTGCCAGCTCACTCAACGGACAGGGGGCTGAAAAACTGTTTTTT. It encodes CASSLNGQGAEKLFF.

This rearrangement joins TRBV29-1 to TRBJ2-5, with unresolved D. V shed 7 bases and J shed 1 base, with 10 bases lying between them. The CDR3 has 12 residues. Germline values: CDR1 SQVTM, CDR2 ANQGSEA. The CDR3 here is CSALSAQETQYF. DNA of the CDR3: TGCAGCGCTCTTTCGGCCCAAGAGACCCAGTACTTC.

CDR3 nucleotides: TGTGCCAGCAGCGGTGACAGGGCCACTGAAGCTTTCTTT. This codes for CASSGDRATEAFF. The chain has TRBV7-8 and TRBJ1-1, with 7 bases matching TRBD1. Germline V gives CDR1 SGHVS, CDR2 FQNEAQ. The CDR3 contains 13 residues. Trimming removed 5 bases from V and 4 bases from J; junction bases left unmatched: 4.

The V and J genes are TRBV27 and TRBJ2-6; the D gene is possibly TRBD1 (6 bases). Germline V gene sequence: CDR1 MNHEY, CDR2 SMNVEV (reference sequence). Between the trimmed V and J ends, which lost 1 base and 0 bases, there was a span of 10 bases. The CDR3 spans 17 residues. Here the CDR3 reads CASSLWTAISGANVLTF. The CDR3 bases are TGTGCCAGCAGTTTATGGACAGCTATCTCTGGGGCCAACGTCCTGACTTTC.

The genes are TRBV11-2 and TRBJ2-3; the match to TRBD2 covers 13 bases. CDR1 and CDR2 (germline): SGHAT, FQNNGV. The V gene end was trimmed by 0 bases and the J gene end by 3 bases; junction bases not matched to a gene: 3. The CDR3 loop spans 17 amino acids. The CDR3, as DNA: TGTGCCAGCAGCTTAGAGGGACTAGCGGGATCGACAGATACGCAGTATTTT. Protein product: CASSLEGLAGSTDTQYF.

The chain couples TRBV19 to TRBJ1-1; TRBD1 is a possible D gene (5 bases). The CDR3 spans 13 residues. Germline CDR1 and CDR2: LNHDA and SQIVND (reference sequence). The germline V and J ends were trimmed by 3 bases and 11 bases, with 16 bases remaining between them. CDR3 residues: CASSIPSAGGAFF. CDR3 sequence (DNA): TGTGCCAGTAGTATTCCGTCAGCCGGGGGGGCTTTCTTT.

The V call is TRBV5-6, the J call TRBJ2-1, with D unclear. CDR1 and CDR2 from the germline V gene are SGHDT and YYEEEE. Trimming cost V 4 bases and J 4 bases, with 6 bases left between them. The CDR3 runs to 12 residues. In nucleotides, the CDR3 is TGTGCCAGCAGCGAGGTATACAATGAGCAGTTCTTC. Its protein product is CASSEVYNEQFF.

This clone was recorded once. The chain carries TRBV4-2 and TRBJ2-5, with TRBD2 identical over 9 bases. This CDR3 is built from 15 residues. CDR1 and CDR2 from the germline V gene are LGHNA and YNFKEQ. With V trimmed by 3 bases and J by 5 bases, 7 bases remained unmatched. For the CDR3, the DNA is TGTGCCAGCAGCCAGGGACTAGCCAAGGAGGAGACCCAGTACTTC. Translating gives CASSQGLAKEETQYF.

In its sample, this clone was seen a few times. This rearrangement joins TRBV29-1 to TRBJ2-2; D not resolved. The CDR3 loop spans 12 amino acids. CDR1 SQVTM and CDR2 ANQGSEA come from the germline V gene. The V end lost 5 bases, the J end lost 5 bases, and 9 bases lay between the germline ends. The CDR3 loop is CSVRGVTGELFF. CDR3 coding DNA: TGCAGCGTTCGCGGAGTTACCGGGGAGCTGTTTTTT.

Of note for this clone: This sample includes further DNA sequences coding for the same CDR3. The CDR3 loop reads CSVVAGGNTEAFF. CDR3 DNA: TGCAGCGTGGTCGCAGGGGGGAACACTGAAGCTTTCTTT. The chain uses TRBV29-1 and TRBJ1-1, with 7 bases identical to TRBD1. The junction had 5 bases not matched to a gene; V was cut back by 6 bases and J by 1 base. The CDR3 consists of 13 residues. Germline CDR1 SQVTM, CDR2 ANQGSEA.

The genes are TRBV4-3 and TRBJ1-3, with D maybe TRBD1 (5 bases). V lost 0 bases and J lost 2, with 17 bases in between. CDR3 length equals 18 residues. Germline V gene lookup returns CDR1 LGHNA and CDR2 YSLEER. CDR3 nucleotide sequence: TGCGCCAGCAGCCAAGACGACTTACAGGTACTACCTGGAAACACCATATATTTT. This encodes CASSQDDLQVLPGNTIYF.

This chain connects TRBV2 to TRBJ1-1; D gene ambiguous. CDR3 length: 14 amino acids. Looked up from germline, CDR1 is SNHLY and CDR2 is FYNNEI. V lost 3 bases and J lost 1, with 9 bases in between. The CDR3 loop is CASSDTPQNTEAFF. CDR3 DNA sequence: TGTGCCAGCAGTGACACCCCCCAGAACACTGAAGCTTTCTTT. The whole variable domain, remainder taken from reference TRBV2 and TRBJ1-1, is EPEVTQTPSHQVTQMGQEVILRCVPISNHLYFYWYRQILGQKVEFLVSFYNNEISEKSEIFDDQFSVERPDGSNFTLKIRSTKLEDSAMYFCASSDTPQNTEAFFGQGTRLTVV.

The chain recombines TRBV5-1 with TRBJ2-3; D is unclear. The CDR3 runs to 17 residues. The V gene lost 0 bases and the J gene lost 4 bases, with 18 bases spanning the gap. Germline lookup yields CDR1 SGHRS and CDR2 YFSETQ. CDR3 loop: CASSLAVRSEVADTQYF. CDR3 bases: TGCGCCAGCAGCTTGGCGGTCCGGAGTGAGGTCGCAGATACGCAGTATTTT.

The rearrangement joins TRBV30 to TRBJ1-5, with no clear D. Trimming removed 1 base at V and 0 bases at J, with 7 bases between. CDR1 is GTSNPN, CDR2 SVGIG, per germline (reference sequence). The length of the CDR3 is 14 residues. CDR3 DNA: TGTGCCTGGAGTGAAGGGATTAGCAATCAGCCCCAGCATTTT. Amino acid sequence: CAWSEGISNQPQHF.

The chain links TRBV3-1 (or the pseudogene TRBV3-2) to TRBJ2-3; 13 nucleotides line up with TRBD2. V lost 10 bases, J lost 6 bases, and 4 bases stayed unmatched. CDR1 and CDR2 from the germline V gene are LGHDT and YNNKEL (reference sequence). This CDR3 spans 13 amino acids. The CDR3 region has the DNA TGTGCCACCGGACTAGCGGGAGAGGATACGCAGTATTTT. Its translation is CATGLAGEDTQYF.

In this sample, this clone turned up once. The chain carries TRBV6-5 and TRBJ2-7; 8 bases line up with TRBD1. Germline V gene data show CDR1 as MNHEY and CDR2 as SVGAGI. The V segment lost 2 bases and the J segment 2 bases; nucleotides outside the gene matches: 5. There are 15 residues in the CDR3. Here the CDR3 reads CASSYPGQGTYEQYF. The CDR3 DNA follows: TGTGCCAGCAGTTACCCCGGACAGGGCACCTACGAGCAGTACTTC.

This clone is a singleton in its sample. The V call is TRBV5-8, the J call TRBJ2-1; tentatively, D is TRBD2 (7 bases). This CDR3 is built from 15 residues. Germline lookup yields CDR1 SGHTS and CDR2 YDEGEE. V dropped 5 bases and J dropped 2 bases, with 14 bases sitting between them. CDR3 amino acids: CASRLGRGPYNEQFF. For the CDR3, the DNA is TGTGCCAGCAGGTTAGGGCGGGGGCCCTACAATGAGCAGTTCTTC.

The genes are TRBV9 and TRBJ2-1; 8 positions match TRBD2. This CDR3 comprises 14 residues. J lost 7 bases, V lost 0 bases, and 3 bases had no gene match. Looked up from germline, CDR1 is SGDLS and CDR2 is YYNGEE. The CDR3 is CASSVAGLENEQFF. The CDR3 DNA sequence: TGTGCCAGCAGCGTAGCGGGACTAGAGAATGAGCAGTTCTTC. Full variable domain (outside the CDR3, taken from reference TRBV9 and TRBJ2-1): DSGVTQTPKHLITATGQRVTLRCSPRSGDLSVYWYQQSLDQGLQFLIQYYNGEERAKGNILERFSAQQFPDLHSELNLSSLELGDSALYFCASSVAGLENEQFFGPGTRLTVL.

This chain uses TRBV7-2 with TRBJ2-7; 7 positions agree with TRBD2. The CDR3 runs 16 residues. The V gene's germline CDR1 is SGHTA and CDR2 FQGNSA. V was clipped by 5 bases and J by 4 bases; unmatched bases: 14. CDR3 sequence reads: CASSGPRAGARYEQYF. Here the CDR3 DNA reads TGTGCCAGCAGCGGACCAAGGGCGGGAGCTCGGTACGAGCAGTACTTC.

The chain couples TRBV3-1 (or the pseudogene TRBV3-2) to TRBJ2-1, with 11 nucleotides matching TRBD2. The CDR3 totals 15 residues. Germline V gives CDR1 LGHDT, CDR2 YNNKEL (reference sequence). V shed 4 bases and J 8 bases; nucleotides not matched to a gene: 7. The CDR3: CASSLTSGSVDEQFF. For the CDR3, the DNA is TGTGCCAGCAGCCTAACTAGCGGGAGTGTGGATGAGCAGTTCTTC.

This chain links TRBV7-9 with TRBJ1-4, with D perhaps matching TRBD1 (5 bases). The germline V and J ends were trimmed by 2 bases and 5 bases, with 9 bases remaining between them. CDR1 SEHNR and CDR2 FQNEAQ come from the germline V gene (reference sequence). The CDR3 length is 14 residues. CDR3 sequence (DNA): TGTGCCAGCAGCTTAAGGCAGGGCAATGAAAAACTGTTTTTT. It codes for CASSLRQGNEKLFF.

The rearrangement links TRBV7-9 to TRBJ2-2; 7 bases are a match to TRBD1. J lost 0 bases, V lost 4 bases, and 2 bases had no gene match. Germline V gene lookup returns CDR1 SEHNR and CDR2 FQNEAQ (reference sequence). This CDR3 spans 15 amino acids. The CDR3 DNA reads TGTGCCAGCAGCTCCGGGACAGCGAACACCGGGGAGCTGTTTTTT. Its protein product is CASSSGTANTGELFF.

This rearrangement joins TRBV7-9 to TRBJ2-4; 8 nucleotides align to TRBD1. Trimming at V came to 5 bases and at J to 8 bases, leaving 11 bases not matched to a gene. This CDR3 has 15 amino acids. Germline CDR1 reads SEHNR; CDR2 reads FQNEAQ (reference sequence). This CDR3 reads CASSHGADRVDIQYF. CDR3 nucleotide sequence: TGTGCCAGCAGCCACGGAGCGGACAGGGTCGACATTCAGTACTTC.

CDR3 sequence: CASSGRVGVGGTEAFF. CDR3 sequence (DNA): TGCGCCAGCAGCGGGAGGGTCGGGGTTGGAGGCACTGAAGCTTTCTTT. This rearrangement joins TRBV5-1 to TRBJ1-1; D call uncertain. The CDR3 spans 16 residues. Germline V lookup: CDR1 SGHRS, CDR2 YFSETQ. The V end was cut by 4 bases, the J end by 4 bases, with 20 bases between. The full variable domain, completed using reference TRBV5-1 and TRBJ1-1, is KAGVTQTPRYLIKTRGQQVTLSCSPISGHRSVSWYQQTPGQGLQFLFEYFSETQRNKGNFPGRFSGRQFSNSRSEMNVSTLELGDSALYLCASSGRVGVGGTEAFFGQGTRLTVV.